This record concerns one T cell receptor (beta chain) sequence. As yet, its antigen is unknown. The data are from a study of shared clonotypes between healthy human individuals. The overall study: Those who served as donors were two women and a few men between the ages of 18 and 49. General study points: Non-shared clonotypes had lower generation probabilities than those shared by all four donors.

Participating donors were healthy, HIV-negative adults free of recent acute infections or vaccinations. Some clones are missing from TCRdb's copy, which holds only in-frame ones; the method was immunoSEQ multiplex PCR. The data contain some 2.1 million clones, 85% to 95% of them singletons. This receptor was obtained from a man aged 18 to 29 in good health. Material for sequencing was naive CD4+ T cells sorted from blood. The subset was: CD45RA+ positively selected.

CDR3 region: CASSWIGGPLSYEQYF. CDR3 DNA sequence: TGTGCCAGCAGCTGGATTGGGGGGCCCCTATCCTACGAGCAGTACTTC. The chain couples TRBV7-2 to TRBJ2-7; D may be TRBD1 or TRBD2 (6 bases each). V was pared by 4 bases and J by 1 base, with 17 bases between. The CDR3 totals 16 residues. The germline CDR1 and CDR2 sequences are SGHTA and FQGNSA. The variable domain in full, completed from reference TRBV7-2 and TRBJ2-7, reads GAGVSQSPSNKVTEKGKDVELRCDPISGHTALYWYRQSLGQGLEFLIYFQGNSAPDKSGLPSDRFSAERTGGSVSTLTIQRTQQEDSAVYLCASSWIGGPLSYEQYFGPGTRLTVT.